The 20 T cell receptor beta chains given below trace back to one sample, sequenced in a study of blood T cell repertoires in COVID-19. Sequencing was performed with immunoSEQ multiplex PCR; in TCRdb, only in-frame clones are kept and a portion is missing. The table records 200,000 to 250,000 clones, under 90% of them present only once. Sequencing was performed on peripheral blood. The receptors originated from a woman of 80 years or more with COVID-19, enrolled during active disease.

The rearrangement uses TRBV6-2 or TRBV6-3 and TRBJ1-2; D is unclear. V shed 5 bases and J shed 5 bases, with 6 bases lying between them. CDR1 MNHEY and CDR2 SVGEGT come from the germline V gene. This CDR3 contains 11 residues. The CDR3 bases are TGTGCCAGCAGTGGCCTGTATGGCTACACCTTC. It encodes CASSGLYGYTF.

The chain uses TRBV3-1 (or the pseudogene TRBV3-2) and TRBJ1-1, with D perhaps TRBD1 (5 bases). Germline V gives CDR1 LGHDT, CDR2 YNNKEL (reference sequence). The CDR3 is 15 residues long. Trimming shortened V by 7 bases and J by 2 bases, and 17 bases separated the two germline ends. CDR3 bases: TGTGCCAGCACCATCACTGGACAAACCAACACTGAAGCTTTCTTT. Amino acids: CASTITGQTNTEAFF.

V usage is TRBV27 and J usage is TRBJ2-7; 11 bases are a match to TRBD1. After removal of 9 bases from V and 3 bases from J, the junction contained 7 bases not matched to a gene. The CDR3 sequence is 14 residues long. Germline V CDR1 and CDR2: MNHEY, SMNVEV (reference sequence). The CDR3 sequence: CASRGTGGIYEQYF. The CDR3 DNA is TGTGCCAGTCGTGGGACAGGGGGTATCTACGAGCAGTACTTC.

This clone was seen a handful of times. The chain carries TRBV2 and TRBJ1-2; no definite D call. This CDR3 region has 12 residues. Germline-derived CDR1 and CDR2 are SNHLY and FYNNEI. V lost 4 bases and J lost 7, with 10 bases in between. CDR3 in amino acids: CASSVIPGGYTF. DNA for the CDR3: TGTGCCAGCAGTGTAATACCCGGTGGCTACACCTTC. The full variable domain, its missing parts supplied by reference TRBV2 and TRBJ1-2, is EPEVTQTPSHQVTQMGQEVILRCVPISNHLYFYWYRQILGQKVEFLVSFYNNEISEKSEIFDDQFSVERPDGSNFTLKIRSTKLEDSAMYFCASSVIPGGYTFGSGTRLTVV.

The chain carries TRBV7-6 and TRBJ2-1, with D hard to call. This CDR3 region has 14 residues. The V gene lost 5 bases and the J gene lost 7 bases, with 15 bases spanning the gap. Germline loops: CDR1 SGHVS, CDR2 FNYEAQ. DNA for the CDR3: TGTGCCAGCAGCCTCCTCCGTGGCCATAATGAGCAGTTCTTC. Protein sequence: CASSLLRGHNEQFF.

The genes are TRBV23-1 and TRBJ2-7; 8 bases match TRBD2. TRBV23-1 has ORF status, its function being uncertain. The CDR3 runs to 14 residues. J was trimmed by 5 bases and V by 10 bases; bases with no gene match: 13. The CDR3 nucleotides read TGCGCCAACCGGCATCGGGAGGGCCGGGACGAGCAGTACTTC. Residues: CANRHREGRDEQYF.

The chain carries TRBV3-1 (or the pseudogene TRBV3-2) and TRBJ1-3; 8 bases line up with TRBD1. Germline V gene data show CDR1 as LGHDT and CDR2 as YNNKEL (reference sequence). This CDR3 comprises 17 residues. The J segment lost 0 bases and the V segment lost 4 bases, leaving 8 bases of the junction unmatched. CDR3 coding DNA: TGTGCCAGCAGCCGACAGGGGACTGCCGCCTCTGGAAACACCATATATTTT. Protein sequence: CASSRQGTAASGNTIYF.

The V gene is TRBV7-2, the J gene TRBJ2-1; weak D call: TRBD2 (6 bases). V lost 5 bases, J lost 1 base, and 12 bases lay in between. Per the germline V gene, CDR1 is SGHTA and CDR2 is FQGNSA. This CDR3 is 15 amino acids long. CDR3 sequence (DNA): TGTGCCAGCAGCCTGACTAGAAGTTCCTACAATGAGCAGTTCTTC. Its protein is CASSLTRSSYNEQFF.

This chain links TRBV9 with TRBJ1-1; unclear D gene. The CDR3 covers 13 residues. V was pared by 4 bases and J by 6 bases, with 13 bases between. CDR1 is SGDLS, CDR2 YYNGEE, per germline. CDR3 in amino acids: CASSLNTGSEAFF. The DNA for the CDR3 is TGTGCCAGCAGCCTAAACACGGGATCTGAAGCTTTCTTT.

This chain links TRBV5-1 with TRBJ1-6; 8 bases fit TRBD1. J lost 7 bases, V lost 4 bases, and 7 bases had no gene match. There are 15 residues in the CDR3. Germline CDR1 reads SGHRS; CDR2 reads YFSETQ. CDR3 loop: CASSPEWTGNSPLHF. The CDR3 nucleotides read TGCGCCAGCAGCCCGGAATGGACAGGGAATTCACCCCTCCACTTT.

Only a few counts were recorded for this clone. This rearrangement joins TRBV5-6 to TRBJ2-2, with a possible D match to TRBD2 (5 bases). V shed 1 base and J shed 2 bases, with 12 bases lying between them. The CDR3 length is 16 residues. Per the germline V gene, CDR1 is SGHDT and CDR2 is YYEEEE. Here the CDR3 reads CASSLRSRLNTGELFF. The CDR3 DNA reads as TGTGCCAGCAGCTTGAGGTCCAGACTAAACACCGGGGAGCTGTTTTTT.

V usage is TRBV28 and J usage is TRBJ1-4; TRBD1 aligns across 8 bases. The CDR3 loop spans 15 amino acids. CDR1 and CDR2 from the germline V gene are MDHEN and SYDVKM. The J segment lost 5 bases and the V segment lost 3 bases, leaving 5 bases of the junction unmatched. CDR3 sequence (DNA): TGTGCCAGCAGTTTGTCCGGGACAGGAAATGAAAAACTGTTTTTT. This sequence encodes CASSLSGTGNEKLFF.

This clone was observed once. J is TRBJ1-5 and V is TRBV3-1 (or the pseudogene TRBV3-2), with D maybe TRBD1 (5 bases). The CDR3 contains 14 residues. The germline V gene has CDR1 LGHDT and CDR2 YNNKEL (reference sequence). With 2 bases removed from V and 0 bases from J, the gap between germline ends came to 5 bases. CDR3 in DNA: TGTGCCAGCAGCCAAACAGGTAGCAATCAGCCCCAGCATTTT. Its protein product is CASSQTGSNQPQHF.

This rearrangement joins TRBV7-2 to TRBJ2-5; 8 bases match TRBD2. V lost 7 bases and J lost 1; bases outside the gene matches: 2. CDR3 length equals 13 residues. Germline loops: CDR1 SGHTA, CDR2 FQGNSA. CDR3 sequence: CASNRGGQETQYF. In DNA form, the CDR3 reads TGTGCCAGCAACCGGGGGGGCCAAGAGACCCAGTACTTC.

This sequence joins TRBV28 and TRBJ2-7; tentatively, D is TRBD2 (5 bases). The CDR3 is 14 amino acids. Germline V CDR1 and CDR2: MDHEN, SYDVKM. Trimming stripped 3 bases from V and 4 bases from J, with 13 bases between. The CDR3 DNA sequence: TGTGCCAGCAGTTTGGAGGCGGGTGTATACGAGCAGTACTTC. Its translation is CASSLEAGVYEQYF.

The V gene is TRBV7-9, the J gene TRBJ2-7, with 13 bases aligning to TRBD2. After removal of 5 bases from V and 4 bases from J, the junction contained 5 bases not matched to a gene. This CDR3 spans 15 amino acids. Germline CDR1 is SEHNR and CDR2 is FQNEAQ (reference sequence). The CDR3 DNA sequence: TGTGCCAGCAGCCCCTCGGGACTAGCGGGGTACGAGCAGTACTTC. Its protein product is CASSPSGLAGYEQYF. Full variable domain (remainder filled in from reference TRBV7-9 and TRBJ2-7): DTGVSQNPRHKITKRGQNVTFRCDPISEHNRLYWYRQTLGQGPEFLTYFQNEAQLEKSRLLSDRFSAERPKGSFSTLEIQRTEQGDSAMYLCASSPSGLAGYEQYFGPGTRLTVT.

V gene TRBV3-1 (or the pseudogene TRBV3-2) combines with J gene TRBJ1-6; D uncertain. Germline V lookup: CDR1 LGHDT, CDR2 YNNKEL (reference sequence). CDR3 length equals 13 residues. Trimming pared 6 bases from V and 0 bases from J, leaving 3 bases between. The CDR3 nucleotides read TGTGCCAGCAGGAGCTCCTATAATTCACCCCTCCACTTT. Translated, it gives CASRSSYNSPLHF.

The chain employs TRBV6-5 and TRBJ2-3; D remains unclear. Germline V gene sequence: CDR1 MNHEY, CDR2 SVGAGI. Between the trimmed V and J ends, which lost 6 bases and 0 bases, there was a span of 10 bases. There are 14 residues in the CDR3. CDR3 bases: TGTGCCAGCAGGACCCGGCGGAGCACAGATACGCAGTATTTT. Translated, it gives CASRTRRSTDTQYF.

The chain links TRBV5-1 to TRBJ1-6; D is unresolved. Per germline, CDR1 SGHRS and CDR2 YFSETQ. Trimming removed 6 bases at V and 7 bases at J, with 11 bases between. CDR3 length: 13 residues. CDR3 nucleotides: TGCGCCAGCACCGTTTCCGAGAATTCACCCCTCCACTTT. As protein: CASTVSENSPLHF.

The genes are TRBV18 and TRBJ2-2, with D perhaps matching TRBD2 (7 bases). The germline V gene encodes CDR1 KGHSH and CDR2 LQKENI. This CDR3 has 17 residues. V was pared by 3 bases and J by 4 bases, with 18 bases between. The CDR3 DNA follows: TGTGCCAGCTCACCCATTGGGGGGGCCGGCGGCACCGGGGAGCTGTTTTTT. Encoded protein: CASSPIGGAGGTGELFF.